This entry concerns a single T cell receptor beta chain. TCRdb re-analysed the 5' RACE reads in MiXCR, keeping a single row per CDR3 protein. The sample holds about 70,000 distinct CDR3 sequences, about 16% seen once. The germline V gene encodes CDR1 SEHNR and CDR2 FQNEAQ (reference sequence). The CDR3 is 14 amino acids. V lost 1 base and J lost 3, with 6 bases in between. The record originates from a study of HIV-infected patients and healthy controls. The chain combines TRBV7-9 with TRBJ2-2; D ambiguous. The clonotype was recovered from a human donor in good health. Sequencing was carried out using CD4+ T cells from blood. Here the CDR3 reads CASSLDSYTGELFF. CDR3 bases: TGTGCCAGCAGCTTAGACTCCTACACCGGGGAGCTGTTTTTT.